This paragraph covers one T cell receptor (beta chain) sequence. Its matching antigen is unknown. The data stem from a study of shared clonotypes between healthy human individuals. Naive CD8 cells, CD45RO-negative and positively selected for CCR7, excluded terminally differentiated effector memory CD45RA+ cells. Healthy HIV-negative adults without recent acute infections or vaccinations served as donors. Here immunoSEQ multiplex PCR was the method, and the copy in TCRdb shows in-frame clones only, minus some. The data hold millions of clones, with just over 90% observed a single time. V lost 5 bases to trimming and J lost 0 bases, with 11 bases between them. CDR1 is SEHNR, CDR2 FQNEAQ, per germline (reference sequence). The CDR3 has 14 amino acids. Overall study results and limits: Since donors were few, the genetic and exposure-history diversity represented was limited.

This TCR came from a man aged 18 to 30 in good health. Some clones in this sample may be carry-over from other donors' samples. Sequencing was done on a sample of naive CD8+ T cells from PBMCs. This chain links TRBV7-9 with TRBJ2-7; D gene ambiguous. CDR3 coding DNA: TGTGCCAGCAGCCCCCGGAGTAACTCCTACGAGCAGTACTTC. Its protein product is CASSPRSNSYEQYF.